This T cell receptor (beta chain) was identified in a study of CD8 T cells in Susac syndrome. Study-level results: As the study acknowledged, the number of individuals in its TCR sequencing and HLA analysis was relatively small.

Comments on this clonotype: The antigen is not known.

Germline V gene data show CDR1 as SNHLY and CDR2 as FYNNEI. This CDR3 is 16 amino acids long. V gave up 4 bases and J gave up 4 bases; unmatched junction bases: 7. With random hexamers, 0.5 to 1 ug RNA was reverse transcribed. TCRdb reprocessed the immunoSEQ multiplex PCR reads via MiXCR and lists one record per CDR3 protein. This table has about 130,000 distinct CDR3 sequences, over 85% appearing once. This chain connects TRBV2 to TRBJ1-5; 10 bases line up with TRBD1. The TCR originated in a human donor with Susac syndrome. The sample comprised CD8+ T cells from PBMCs. In DNA, the CDR3 is TGTGCCAGCAGTGCTGGACCGGGACAGGGGAATCAGCCCCAGCATTTT. It encodes CASSAGPGQGNQPQHF.